This entry concerns a single T cell receptor beta chain. RNA was extracted with the RNeasy kit, and a quantity of roughly 0.45 to 1 ug was reverse transcribed using random hexamers. The authors amplified TCR beta CDR3 across 54 Vbeta and 13 Jbeta using immunoSEQ multiplex PCR. Using its own MiXCR run on the immunoSEQ multiplex PCR reads, TCRdb lists one record per CDR3 protein. The sample records 150,000 to 200,000 distinct CDR3 sequences, approximately 94% being singletons. In contrast to the negatively isolated CD8+ and CD4+ T cells, TEMRA cells were FACS-enriched. This sample is drawn from a study of CD8 T cells in Susac syndrome. This TCR was recovered from a human donor with multiple sclerosis. The sample comprised CD4+ T cells from PBMCs.

The CDR3 DNA reads as TGCAGCGTTGCGGTCTTAACGAACACTGAAGCTTTCTTT. This sequence encodes CSVAVLTNTEAFF. The genes are TRBV29-1 and TRBJ1-1; D call uncertain. The germline V and J ends were trimmed by 4 bases and 1 base, with 10 bases remaining between them. The CDR3 covers 13 residues. Per the germline V gene, CDR1 is SQVTM and CDR2 is ANQGSEA.